The rows below give T cell receptor beta chains drawn from one sample of a study of Ad26.COV2.S vaccination and SARS-CoV-2 variants. Using immunoSEQ multiplex PCR, the repertoire was profiled, and TCRdb retains in-frame clones only, with some absent. This sample carries about 330,000 clones, roughly 90% of them seen once, and the ten largest clones take around 5.5%. This specimen was peripheral blood, taken in a trial of Ad26.COV2.S vaccine versus placebo. Receptors originate from a person aged 18 to 59 who received the Ad26.COV2.S COVID-19 vaccine or a placebo. Each CDR3 is given with its conserved first and last residue. The order of the fields is V gene, J gene, D gene, CDR3 protein. The D gene is left open where the match is weak.

>TRBV12-3/TRBV12-4|TRBJ2-1|TRBD2
CASSLRGASEQFF
>TRBV4-2|TRBJ1-1|TRBD1
CASSLDRVEAFF
>TRBV29-1|TRBJ1-2|TRBD1
CSVYQGAGYGYTF
>TRBV10-2|TRBJ2-5|NA
CASSESDRPETQYF
>TRBV7-9|TRBJ1-3|TRBD1
CASSSYTGAVGNTIYF
>TRBV7-2|TRBJ2-1|TRBD2
CASSLRRLAGDPKGEQFF
>TRBV7-2|TRBJ1-5|TRBD1
CASSRTGGDNQPQHF
>TRBV30|TRBJ1-2|TRBD1
CAWAHGQGGYGYTF
>TRBV4-3|TRBJ2-7|NA
CASSQDPVGQSYEQYF
>TRBV4-3|TRBJ1-1|NA
CASSQGGRANMNTEAFF
>TRBV21-1|TRBJ2-3|NA
CASSKRTGGGSTDTQYF
>TRBV6-1|TRBJ2-1|TRBD2
CASSAVGLAVLATYNEQFF
>TRBV18|TRBJ1-2|NA
CASSPAQAGHYGYTF
>TRBV4-1|TRBJ1-3|NA
CASSQVGTGDPGNTIYF
>TRBV12-3/TRBV12-4|TRBJ1-1|NA
CASSQPPGFEAFF
>TRBV25-1|TRBJ1-2|TRBD1
CASSDPSRGANGYTF
>TRBV18|TRBJ2-5|NA
CASSRKKTQYF
>TRBV18|TRBJ1-1|NA
CASSPVQYREGAFF
>TRBV5-1|TRBJ1-2|TRBD1
CASSYSTGTYGYTF
>TRBV19|TRBJ2-1|TRBD2
CASTSYGGVNNEQFF
>TRBV6-1|TRBJ2-7|NA
CASSEERAHGLIWYEQYF
>TRBV19|TRBJ2-5|NA
CASSIRGPETQYF
>TRBV6-2/TRBV6-3|TRBJ1-3|NA
CASSYGLFGAGNTIYF